This T cell receptor beta chain originates from a study of breast tumors, draining lymph nodes, adjacent tissues. Axillary draining lymph nodes of breast cancer patients supplied the node samples. TCRdb re-called the multiplex PCR reads with MiXCR, one entry per CDR3 protein. The sample shows some 120,000 distinct CDR3 sequences, nearly 20% of them seen only once. A remark on this clonotype: A clone one base away is much larger, so this may be a read error.

V dropped 7 bases and J dropped 0; count of bases not matched to a gene: 9. The V gene's germline CDR1 is SGHKS and CDR2 YYEKEE (reference sequence). The CDR3 is 16 residues long. V gene TRBV5-5 combines with J gene TRBJ1-4; the match to TRBD1 covers 7 bases. The sequenced material came from axillary lymph node tissue. The TCR comes from a female donor with breast cancer. Some clones in this sample may be carry-over from other donors' samples. The CDR3 DNA follows: TGTGCCAGCGGCACTGGACAGGCCACAACTAATGAAAAACTGTTTTTT. Protein: CASGTGQATTNEKLFF.